This entry lists 8 T cell receptor beta chains sequenced from one sample in a study of cytomegalovirus exposure and HLA in healthy donors. The PCR employed 60 Vbeta primers together with 13 Jbeta primers. TCRdb's copy holds only in-frame clones and misses some; the assay was immunoSEQ multiplex PCR. The sample comprises 80,000 or so clones, roughly two thirds of which are singletons, and less than 8% rests with the top ten. The sample taken for sequencing was PBMCs. These receptors were collected from a woman aged 45-65 years in good health and CMV-seropositive.

V gene TRBV28 combines with J gene TRBJ1-2; tentative D call: TRBD1 (5 bases). Germline CDR1 MDHEN, CDR2 SYDVKM. With 3 bases removed from V and 7 bases from J, the gap between germline ends came to 9 bases. The CDR3 loop spans 12 amino acids. Written as DNA, the CDR3 is TGTGCCAGCAGTTTGGGGGAGGGTGGCTACACCTTC. Translating it yields CASSLGEGGYTF.

The gene calls are TRBV7-3 and TRBJ2-7; D might be TRBD2 (6 bases). The CDR3 is made up of 13 amino acids. CDR1 is SGHTA, CDR2 FQGTGA, per germline. The V and J ends lost 3 bases and 2 bases respectively, with 8 bases between them. CDR3 in DNA: TGTGCCAGCAGCTTTGGGGGGACCTACGAGCAGTACTTC. Amino acids: CASSFGGTYEQYF.

J is TRBJ2-7 and V is TRBV28, with D possibly TRBD2 on 6 matching bases. Germline V gene data show CDR1 as MDHEN and CDR2 as SYDVKM. CDR3 length: 11 residues. Trimming left V 9 bases short and J 4 bases short, with 10 bases between. Written as DNA, the CDR3 is TGTGCCAGTTTGGAGGGTTACGAGCAGTACGTC. This translates into CASLEGYEQYV.

This chain uses TRBV11-2 with TRBJ1-6; 7 nucleotides align to TRBD1. The CDR3 totals 16 residues. V lost 0 bases, J lost 7 bases, and 6 bases stayed unmatched. In germline, CDR1 is SGHAT, CDR2 FQNNGV. The CDR3 sequence: CASSLDRADRNSPLHF. In DNA form, the CDR3 reads TGTGCCAGCAGCTTAGATCGAGCGGACAGGAATTCACCCCTCCACTTT.

V and J are TRBV5-1 and TRBJ1-4, with 7 bases matching TRBD1. The CDR3 extends over 15 amino acids. V trimming: 4 bases; J trimming: 6 bases; junction bases outside the gene matches: 9. Germline V gene lookup returns CDR1 SGHRS and CDR2 YFSETQ. CDR3 nucleotide sequence: TGCGCCAGCAGCACCGGTGGGACAGACCATGAAAAACTGTTTTTT. Residues: CASSTGGTDHEKLFF.

The chain links TRBV9 to TRBJ1-5; D gene uncertain. This CDR3 comprises 14 residues. Germline V CDR1 and CDR2: SGDLS, YYNGEE. Trimming pared 2 bases from V and 3 bases from J, leaving 9 bases between. CDR3 in amino acids: CASSVSGNNQPQHF. The CDR3 nucleotides read TGTGCCAGCAGCGTCTCCGGGAACAATCAGCCCCAGCATTTT.

This chain joins TRBV29-1 and TRBJ1-1; D not certain. From germline, CDR1 is SQVTM and CDR2 ANQGSEA. Trimming shortened V by 4 bases and J by 6 bases, and 6 bases separated the two germline ends. The CDR3 is 10 amino acids. CDR3 DNA sequence: TGCAGCGTTGGTTCGGCTGAAGCTTTCTTT. This encodes CSVGSAEAFF.

This clone came up a few times. V is TRBV9 and J is TRBJ2-2, with 8 bases fitting TRBD2. The junction had 12 bases not matched to a gene; V was cut back by 3 bases and J by 5 bases. CDR3 length: 17 amino acids. Per the germline V gene, CDR1 is SGDLS and CDR2 is YYNGEE. CDR3 residues: CASSATSGGDLTGELFF. The CDR3 nucleotides read TGTGCCAGCAGCGCAACGTCGGGGGGGGATTTGACCGGGGAGCTGTTTTTT.